The clone carrying this T cell receptor (beta chain) was detected only a few times. TCRdb reanalysed the RT-PCR reads using MiXCR and keeps one entry per CDR3 protein. The table includes over 650,000 distinct CDR3 sequences, 18% detected once. The data originate from a study of response to subunit inactivated influenza vaccine. Germline CDR1 reads SGHRS; CDR2 reads YFSETQ. V was clipped by 2 bases and J by 2 bases, with 22 bases between them. The CDR3 spans 18 residues. The chain uses TRBV5-1 and TRBJ2-5; no clear D gene. The receptor's source is a man aged 50-59 years who received an inactivated influenza vaccine. The specimen was PBMCs from blood, collected roughly 5 days after vaccination. The CDR3 sequence: CASSFSIGLSREQETQYF. CDR3 nucleotide sequence: TGCGCCAGCAGCTTTTCCATCGGGCTCAGCCGCGAGCAAGAGACCCAGTACTTC.